This record covers a single T cell receptor beta chain. Some clones are missing from TCRdb's copy, which holds only in-frame ones; the method was immunoSEQ multiplex PCR. The sample records 250,000 to 350,000 clones, 70% to 80% being singletons. The length of the CDR3 is 14 residues. Looked up from germline, CDR1 is SGHAT and CDR2 is FQNNGV. V lost 7 bases and J 2 bases, leaving 13 bases between the germline ends. TCR beta library input comprised approximately 1.9 micrograms of genomic DNA from cryopreserved PBMCs. The data stem from a study of cytotoxic CD8 clonotypes in ibrutinib-treated CLL. The starting material was PBMCs, obtained at disease progression, from a patient treated with ibrutinib. V usage is TRBV11-2 and J usage is TRBJ2-3; D remains unclear. This sequence was found in a human donor with chronic lymphocytic leukemia. The CDR3: CASTVSVNTDTQYF. The DNA for the CDR3 is TGTGCCAGCACTGTTTCGGTAAACACAGATACGCAGTATTTT.